The 4 T cell receptor beta chains below were found in one sample sequenced in a study of cytomegalovirus exposure and HLA in healthy donors (dated by TCRdb to about 2017). Receptor amplification or capture employed the immunoSEQ multiplex PCR assay. The source is immuneACCESS, and TCRdb retained only in-frame sequences with V and J called. Part of the clones is not carried over; for the studies checked, unresolved V genes explain less than half of this, and the remainder is unexplained. This sample lists around 350,000 clones; 75% to 90% were detected once. 0.83% of the sample belongs to the ten largest clones. What was sequenced was PBMCs. Receptors originate from a woman younger than 30 in good health and CMV-seronegative.

The rearrangement links TRBV10-3 to TRBJ1-1, with 7 nucleotides matching TRBD1. The CDR3 extends over 12 amino acids. The germline V gene encodes CDR1 ENHRY and CDR2 SYGVKD. V lost 7 bases and J lost 3; bases outside the gene matches: 2. The CDR3 protein is CAIKGQHTEAFF. The CDR3 DNA is TGTGCCATCAAGGGACAGCACACTGAAGCTTTCTTT.

V gene TRBV5-4 combines with J gene TRBJ1-1, with 7 nucleotides matching TRBD1. J was trimmed by 5 bases and V by 3 bases; bases with no gene match: 4. This CDR3 is built from 13 residues. The germline CDR1 and CDR2 sequences are SGHNT and YYREEE (reference sequence). The DNA for the CDR3 is TGTGCCAGCAGCTCCCCGGGACAGACTGAAGCTTTCTTT. As protein: CASSSPGQTEAFF. Filled out from reference TRBV5-4 and TRBJ1-1, the complete variable domain reads ETGVTQSPTHLIKTRGQQVTLRCSSQSGHNTVSWYQQALGQGPQFIFQYYREEENGRGNFPPRFSGLQFPNYSSELNVNALELDDSALYLCASSSPGQTEAFFGQGTRLTVV.

J is TRBJ2-7 and V is TRBV14, with D possibly being TRBD1 (6 bases). Germline V lookup: CDR1 SGHDN, CDR2 FVKESK. The CDR3 has 15 amino acids. Deletions cut 5 bases from V and 0 bases from J, with 14 bases between. CDR3 DNA sequence: TGTGCCAGCAGCAAAGGACAGTGGAGCTCCTACGAGCAGTACTTC. It yields the protein CASSKGQWSSYEQYF.

A single count supports this clone. The V call is TRBV7-8, the J call TRBJ2-5; D not certain. The CDR3 has 16 amino acids. V shed 2 bases and J shed 1 base, with 14 bases lying between them. Germline V gene data show CDR1 as SGHVS and CDR2 as FQNEAQ. In DNA, the CDR3 is TGTGCCAGCAGCTTAAACCCCCGGGTGCCCCAAGAGACCCAGTACTTC. Amino acid sequence: CASSLNPRVPQETQYF.